These 6 T cell receptor beta chains originate from one sample sequenced in a study of cytomegalovirus exposure and HLA in healthy donors. Primers included in the PCR were 60 Vbeta and 13 Jbeta primers. Using immunoSEQ multiplex PCR, the repertoire was profiled, and TCRdb retains in-frame clones only, with some absent. The data contain about 130,000 clones, about three quarters of them seen just once; the ten biggest clones take up 1.2%. What was sequenced was PBMCs. The receptors were gathered from a female donor in good health and CMV-seronegative.

V and J are TRBV5-1 and TRBJ2-7, with 8 bases fitting TRBD2. The trim removed 4 bases at V and 1 base at J, leaving 10 bases unmatched. The germline gives CDR1 SGHRS, CDR2 YFSETQ. The CDR3 runs 16 residues. CDR3 sequence: CASSRGGASGSYEQYF. The CDR3 nucleotides are TGCGCCAGCAGCCGAGGAGGAGCTAGCGGGTCCTACGAGCAGTACTTC. Full variable domain (outside the CDR3, taken from reference TRBV5-1 and TRBJ2-7): KAGVTQTPRYLIKTRGQQVTLSCSPISGHRSVSWYQQTPGQGLQFLFEYFSETQRNKGNFPGRFSGRQFSNSRSEMNVSTLELGDSALYLCASSRGGASGSYEQYFGPGTRLTVT.

This chain links TRBV13 with TRBJ1-6; no reliable D call. CDR3 size: 13 residues. The V end was cut by 4 bases, the J end by 8 bases, with 9 bases between. Germline assignment: CDR1 PRHDT and CDR2 FYEKMQ (reference sequence). The CDR3 protein is CASSSHGDSPLHF. The CDR3, as DNA: TGTGCCAGCAGCTCACACGGGGATTCACCCCTCCACTTT.

CDR3 in DNA: TGTGCCACCAGCAGAGATTTGGGCGGGGGCGAGACCCAGTACTTC. As protein: CATSRDLGGGETQYF. The rearrangement joins TRBV15 to TRBJ2-5; D is perhaps TRBD2 (7 bases). Germline assignment: CDR1 LNHNV and CDR2 YYDKDF (reference sequence). The CDR3 extends over 15 amino acids. Trimming shortened V by 0 bases and J by 5 bases, and 13 bases separated the two germline ends.

This chain uses TRBV9 with TRBJ2-5; D might be TRBD2 (6 bases). The CDR3 contains 13 residues. The germline V gene encodes CDR1 SGDLS and CDR2 YYNGEE. V lost 5 bases and J 3 bases, leaving 11 bases between the germline ends. The CDR3 nucleotides are TGTGCCAGCAGTAGCGGAGTCAAAGAGACCCAGTACTTC. Translating it yields CASSSGVKETQYF.

This clone was found a few times. The V gene is TRBV19, the J gene TRBJ2-6; weak D call: TRBD1 (6 bases). Germline V gene lookup returns CDR1 LNHDA and CDR2 SQIVND (reference sequence). The length of the CDR3 is 16 residues. Trimming pared 5 bases from V and 3 bases from J, leaving 14 bases between. This CDR3 reads CASSVEQGYGANVLTF. The CDR3 DNA reads TGTGCCAGTAGTGTCGAACAGGGTTATGGGGCCAACGTCCTGACTTTC. The full variable domain, completed using reference TRBV19 and TRBJ2-6, is DGGITQSPKYLFRKEGQNVTLSCEQNLNHDAMYWYRQDPGQGLRLIYYSQIVNDFQKGDIAEGYSVSREKKESFPLTVTSAQKNPTAFYLCASSVEQGYGANVLTFGAGSRLTVL.

This chain connects TRBV27 to TRBJ2-7, with a weak D call TRBD2 (7 bases). The germline CDR1 and CDR2 sequences are MNHEY and SMNVEV (reference sequence). Trimming pared 5 bases from V and 7 bases from J, leaving 15 bases between. CDR3 length: 13 residues. CDR3: CASSPLGGREQYF. The CDR3, as DNA: TGTGCCAGCAGTCCCCTCGGGGGGCGGGAGCAGTACTTC.